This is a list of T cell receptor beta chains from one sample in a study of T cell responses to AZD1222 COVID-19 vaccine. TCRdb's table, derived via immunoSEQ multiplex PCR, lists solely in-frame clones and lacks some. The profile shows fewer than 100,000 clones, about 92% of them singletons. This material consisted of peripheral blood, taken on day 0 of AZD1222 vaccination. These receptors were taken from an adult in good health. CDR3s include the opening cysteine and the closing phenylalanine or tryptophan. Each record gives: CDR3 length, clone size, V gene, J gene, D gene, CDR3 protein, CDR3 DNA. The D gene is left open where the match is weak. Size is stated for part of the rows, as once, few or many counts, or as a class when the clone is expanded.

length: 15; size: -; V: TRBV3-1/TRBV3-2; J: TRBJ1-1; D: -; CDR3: CASSPRVLAITEAFF; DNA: TGTGCCAGCAGCCCGAGGGTATTGGCGATCACTGAAGCTTTCTTT
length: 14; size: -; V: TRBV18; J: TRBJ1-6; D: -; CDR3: CASSPEGSGRTLHF; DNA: TGTGCCAGCTCACCAGAAGGCTCAGGCCGGACCCTCCACTTT
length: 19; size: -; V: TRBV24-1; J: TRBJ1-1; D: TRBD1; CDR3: CATSDLLGQGATVDTEAFF; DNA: TGTGCCACCAGTGATTTGCTGGGACAGGGGGCGACGGTGGACACTGAAGCTTTCTTT
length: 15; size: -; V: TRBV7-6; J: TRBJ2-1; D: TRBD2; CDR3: CASSKGLAAYNEQFF; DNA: TGTGCCAGCAGCAAAGGACTAGCGGCTTACAATGAGCAGTTCTTC
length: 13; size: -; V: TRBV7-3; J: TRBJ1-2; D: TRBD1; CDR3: CASSSTGDYGYTF; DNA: TGTGCCAGCAGCTCGACAGGGGACTATGGCTACACCTTC
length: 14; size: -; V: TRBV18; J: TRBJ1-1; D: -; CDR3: CASSPLGQFTEAFF; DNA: TGTGCCAGCTCACCATTAGGACAGTTCACTGAAGCTTTCTTT
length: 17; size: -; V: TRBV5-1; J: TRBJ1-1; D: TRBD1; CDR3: CASSFRQGASWNTEAFF; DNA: TGCGCCAGCAGCTTTCGACAGGGGGCATCTTGGAACACTGAAGCTTTCTTT
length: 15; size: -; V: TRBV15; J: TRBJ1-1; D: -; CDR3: CATSRPPWRGAEAFF; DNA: TGTGCCACCAGCAGACCCCCGTGGAGGGGCGCTGAAGCTTTCTTT
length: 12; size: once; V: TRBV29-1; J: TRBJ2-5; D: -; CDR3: CSVRRGPETQYF; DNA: TGCAGCGTGAGACGGGGGCCAGAGACCCAGTACTTC
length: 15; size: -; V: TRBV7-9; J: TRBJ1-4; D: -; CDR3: CASSLVSRMNEKLFF; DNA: TGTGCCAGCAGCTTAGTTAGCAGGATGAATGAAAAACTGTTTTTT
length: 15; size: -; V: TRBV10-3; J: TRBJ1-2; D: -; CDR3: CAISESQDLNYGYTF; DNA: TGTGCCATCAGTGAGTCGCAGGACTTGAACTATGGCTACACCTTC
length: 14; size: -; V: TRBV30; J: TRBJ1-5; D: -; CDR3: CAWKHPSVNQPQHF; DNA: TGTGCCTGGAAGCATCCATCGGTGAATCAGCCCCAGCATTTT
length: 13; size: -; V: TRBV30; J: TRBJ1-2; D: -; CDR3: CAWRVRGAEGYTF; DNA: TGTGCCTGGAGAGTAAGGGGGGCGGAGGGCTACACCTTC
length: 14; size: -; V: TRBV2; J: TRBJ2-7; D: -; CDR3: CASSEGRASYEQYF; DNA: TGTGCCAGCAGTGAGGGCCGGGCCTCTTACGAGCAGTACTTC
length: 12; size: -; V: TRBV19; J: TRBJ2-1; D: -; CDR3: CASTNPPNEQFF; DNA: TGTGCCAGTACCAATCCCCCCAATGAGCAGTTCTTC
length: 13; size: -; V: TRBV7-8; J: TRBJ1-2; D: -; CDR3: CASSRSANYGYTF; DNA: TGTGCCAGCAGCCGTTCGGCTAACTATGGCTACACCTTC
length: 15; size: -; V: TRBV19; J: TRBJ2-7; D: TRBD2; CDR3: CASSRTSGSFYEQYF; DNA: TGTGCCAGTAGCCGGACTAGCGGGAGCTTTTACGAGCAGTACTTC
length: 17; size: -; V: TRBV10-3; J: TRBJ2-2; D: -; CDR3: CAISELRSPRNTGELFF; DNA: TGTGCCATCAGTGAGCTTAGGTCGCCTAGGAACACCGGGGAGCTGTTTTTT
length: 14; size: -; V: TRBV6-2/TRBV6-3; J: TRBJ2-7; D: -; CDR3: CASSYGRVSGEQYF; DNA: TGTGCCAGCAGTTACGGGAGAGTTTCAGGCGAGCAGTACTTC
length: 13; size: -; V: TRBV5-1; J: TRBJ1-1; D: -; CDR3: CASAWDFGTEAFF; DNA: TGCGCCAGCGCCTGGGATTTCGGCACTGAAGCTTTCTTT
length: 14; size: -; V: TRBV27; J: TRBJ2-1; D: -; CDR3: CASRSSRGIGEQFF; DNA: TGTGCCAGCCGCTCCTCGAGGGGAATCGGTGAGCAGTTCTTC
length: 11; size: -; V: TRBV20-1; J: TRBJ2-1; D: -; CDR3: CSARDVKGPFF; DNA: TGCAGTGCTAGAGATGTGAAAGGCCCGTTCTTC
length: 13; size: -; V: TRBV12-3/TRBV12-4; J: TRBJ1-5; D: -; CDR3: CASRQDSNQPQHF; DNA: TGTGCCAGCAGGCAAGACTCCAATCAGCCCCAGCATTTT
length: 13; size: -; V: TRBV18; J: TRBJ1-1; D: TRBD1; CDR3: CASSRDSDTEAFF; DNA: TGTGCCAGCTCAAGGGACAGTGACACTGAAGCTTTCTTT
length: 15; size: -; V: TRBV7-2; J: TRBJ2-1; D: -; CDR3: CASSLEGRSYNEQFF; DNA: TGTGCCAGCAGCTTAGAGGGGCGCTCCTACAATGAGCAGTTCTTC
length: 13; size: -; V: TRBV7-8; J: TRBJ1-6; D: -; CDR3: CASSSERGSPLHF; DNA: TGTGCCAGCAGCTCCGAAAGGGGTTCACCCCTCCACTTT